This T cell receptor (beta chain) was sequenced for a study of blood T cells in healthy people across ages (dated by TCRdb to between 2015 and 2016). For context, the study as a whole: In model experiments, roughly one uniquely barcoded TCR beta cDNA molecule per two T cells was captured by template switching. Using deep sequencing normalized with unique cDNA molecular identifiers, the study measured how TCR beta repertoire diversity changes with age. Two additional independent replicas of 1 million unique cDNA reads from the same blood draw were analyzed for two donors (one aged 18 to 29 and one aged 80 or older). Four age groups were formed from the donors: young (average 16 years), middle-aged (approximately 39), aged (roughly 59) and long-lived (around 82). Donors of different ages were randomly distributed across sequencing lanes to avoid experimental bias.

The paper's findings and limits, for the study overall: Observed TCR beta diversity per million T cells fell roughly linearly with age, and a significant reduction was already apparent by age around 40. Compared with the aged group, the long-lived group had more naive CD4+ T cells, fewer expanded clones and increased TCR diversity, suggesting age selection. Conclusive comparison of naive and antigen-experienced compartments was prevented by the profiling of bulk unsorted PBMCs. The percentage of naive T cells measured by flow cytometry correlated strongly with observed TCR beta diversity. Estimates of total diversity from one million sequenced T cells were regarded as lower bounds and underestimates. Because donor CMV infection status was unknown, age-related changes in expanded clonotypes were potentially confounded.

Reading from cysteine to phenylalanine, the CDR3 counts 12 amino acids. The sequence is cut down to CDR3 DNA, 36 bases in frame from base 1. Via the germline V gene (reference sequence), CDR1 is LNHNV and CDR2 YYDKDF. At the junction V is shortened by 8 bases and J by 4 bases, with 11 bases in between. Donors were approximately 42 systemically healthy Caucasian individuals from Russia aged roughly 6 to 100 years. Each donor gave 8 to 10 milliliters of peripheral blood, collected into EDTA-treated Vacutainer tubes. PBMCs were isolated by Ficoll-Paque density-gradient centrifugation, with at least 6.5 million obtained per sample. Total RNA, at least 5 micrograms per sample, was extracted from PBMCs with Trizol reagent. For every donor, flow cytometry on a PBMC aliquot measured the percentage of naive CD45RAhigh/CD27high T cells. To prepare the library, 5' RACE was applied. TCRdb records Illumina HiSeq 2500 as the sequencer. The second PCR ran for about 7 to 11 cycles and used a J-beta primer mix along with a sample-barcoded 5' primer. Each TCR beta cDNA molecule received a unique molecular identifier from a template-switch 5' adaptor carrying 12 random nucleotides. Each sample yielded at least 2.5 million CDR3-containing paired-end reads. First-strand cDNA was synthesized from all RNA with the Mint cDNA synthesis kit, primed by a TRBC-specific oligonucleotide. Following uracil-DNA glycosylase treatment, a first 18-cycle PCR with universal primers M1SS and BC2_uni_R was performed on all cDNA. In the paper's pipeline: Normalization of each sample was performed by random selection of 1 million high-quality reads, each carrying a distinct molecular identifier. Reads sharing molecular identifiers were discarded rather than binned into consensus sequences. CDR3 identification, clonotype clustering and error correction used MiTCR with a Q25 quality threshold and the strictest error-elimination algorithm. Lower-bound total TCR beta diversity was estimated with a nonparametric unseen species model using Euler transformation. The raw public reads went through TCRdb reprocessing: fastp at Q25, MiXCR clone calling, in-frame beta chains kept. CDR3 protein duplicates are merged, each entry listing the most common genes and DNA. The V and J calls follow TCRdb's processing rather than the paper's. This sample comprises about 1.5 million distinct CDR3 sequences, about 42% of them detected only once. The ten largest clones add up to about 4.1% of the sample.

About this clonotype itself: Its antigen is unknown. The record has no base qualities; no much larger clone is one base away.

The rearranged segments are TRBV15 and TRBJ2-5; tentative D gene TRBD1, with 5 bases matching. Sequenced input: blood. The TCR was taken from a woman aged 18-35 years in good health. The nucleotide sequence is given as TGTGCCACCGCCACAGGAGTAGAGACCCAGTACTTC. This is translated as CATATGVETQYF.